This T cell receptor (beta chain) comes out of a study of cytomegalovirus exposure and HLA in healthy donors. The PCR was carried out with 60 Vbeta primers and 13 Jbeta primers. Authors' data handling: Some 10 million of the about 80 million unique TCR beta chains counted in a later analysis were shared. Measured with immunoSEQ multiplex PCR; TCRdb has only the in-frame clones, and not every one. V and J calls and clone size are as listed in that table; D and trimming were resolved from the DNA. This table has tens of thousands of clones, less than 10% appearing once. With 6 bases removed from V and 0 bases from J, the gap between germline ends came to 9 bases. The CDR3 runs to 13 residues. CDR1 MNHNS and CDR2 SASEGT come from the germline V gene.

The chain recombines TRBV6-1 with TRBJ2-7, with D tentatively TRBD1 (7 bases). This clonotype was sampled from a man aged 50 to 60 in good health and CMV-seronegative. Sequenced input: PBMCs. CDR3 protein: CASRRDSSYEQYF. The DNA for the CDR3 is TGTGCCAGCAGGCGGGACAGCTCCTACGAGCAGTACTTC.